Included here is one T cell receptor beta chain sequence, with context. Its target is not known. This specimen belongs to a study of response to subunit inactivated influenza vaccine. Study-wide results and limits: Authors suggested seasonal influenza vaccinations each recruit few new T cells.

Germline V lookup: CDR1 GTSNPN, CDR2 SVGIG (reference sequence). V gave up 1 base and J gave up 3 bases, with 13 bases separating them. This CDR3 has 14 amino acids. TCRdb called the RT-PCR reads again in MiXCR, with one record for every CDR3 protein. Of roughly 700,000 distinct CDR3 sequences listed, approximately 14% are singletons. The sample here was PBMCs from blood, taken roughly 12 days after vaccination. The chain is built from TRBV30 and TRBJ2-7; D not resolved. This clonotype originated in a middle-aged man who received an inactivated influenza vaccine. The CDR3 spells CAWSGATSGYEQYF. The CDR3 DNA reads TGTGCCTGGAGTGGTGCCACTTCGGGCTACGAGCAGTACTTC.